These T cell receptor beta chains were read from a single sample in a study of blood T cell repertoires in COVID-19. The method was immunoSEQ multiplex PCR; TCRdb's version includes in-frame clones alone and lacks a portion of them. The sample contains roughly 150,000 clones, 88% of which appear only once. Sequencing was performed on peripheral blood. All receptors derive from a man in his forties or fifties who had recovered from COVID-19. Each CDR3 is given with its conserved first and last residue. A D gene is named only where the DNA matches it firmly. Where a row states a size, it is once, few, many or the class of an expanded clone; other rows omit it.

V: TRBV5-1
size: few
J: TRBJ2-7
D: TRBD2
CDR3: CASSHRTSGYEQYF
DNA: TGCGCCAGCAGCCATAGGACTAGCGGCTACGAGCAGTACTTC

V: TRBV7-6
size: .
J: TRBJ2-3
D: TRBD2
CDR3: CASTGSPQAGGDTQYF
DNA: TGTGCCAGCACGGGTAGCCCGCAAGCGGGGGGAGATACGCAGTATTTT

V: TRBV19
size: .
J: TRBJ2-5
D: .
CDR3: CASSESRGETQYF
DNA: TGTGCCAGTAGTGAAAGCCGCGGGGAGACCCAGTACTTC

V: TRBV19
size: .
J: TRBJ2-3
D: .
CDR3: CASSSLGSGNTDTQYF
DNA: TGTGCCAGTTCTTCCCTGGGTAGCGGCAACACAGATACGCAGTATTTT

V: TRBV7-8
size: .
J: TRBJ2-1
D: TRBD2
CDR3: CASSLRAGVVNEQFF
DNA: TGTGCCAGCAGCTTACGAGCGGGGGTGGTCAATGAGCAGTTCTTC

V: TRBV24-1
size: .
J: TRBJ1-2
D: .
CDR3: CATSDGIRYTF
DNA: TGTGCCACCAGTGATGGTATACGGTACACCTTC

V: TRBV9
size: once
J: TRBJ2-1
D: .
CDR3: CASSVAGSYNEQFF
DNA: TGTGCCAGCAGCGTAGCGGGTAGCTACAATGAGCAGTTCTTC

V: TRBV7-8
size: .
J: TRBJ2-7
D: .
CDR3: CASSQGGGEQYF
DNA: TGTGCCAGCAGTCAGGGGGGCGGCGAGCAGTACTTC

V: TRBV6-4
size: .
J: TRBJ1-2
D: TRBD1
CDR3: CASSDQTGGNYGYTF
DNA: TGTGCCAGCAGTGACCAGACAGGGGGAAATTATGGCTACACCTTC

V: TRBV27
size: .
J: TRBJ2-1
D: .
CDR3: CASSLQRLANEQFF
DNA: TGTGCCAGCAGTTTACAAAGGTTAGCAAATGAGCAGTTCTTC

V: TRBV10-2
size: once
J: TRBJ2-2
D: TRBD1
CDR3: CASSAPDRGRTGELFF
DNA: TGCGCCAGCAGTGCCCCTGACAGGGGGCGTACCGGGGAGCTGTTTTTT

V: TRBV29-1
size: .
J: TRBJ2-1
D: TRBD1
CDR3: CSAQGDEQFF
DNA: TGCAGCGCCCAGGGGGATGAGCAGTTCTTC

V: TRBV3-1/TRBV3-2
size: .
J: TRBJ2-7
D: .
CDR3: CASSLRGYEQYF
DNA: TGTGCCAGCAGCCTCAGGGGCTACGAGCAGTACTTC

V: TRBV6-6
size: .
J: TRBJ2-7
D: TRBD2
CDR3: CASAKTSGEQYF
DNA: TGTGCCAGCGCCAAAACTAGCGGCGAGCAGTACTTC

V: TRBV5-5
size: .
J: TRBJ2-1
D: TRBD2
CDR3: CASSLELAGGLSYNEQFF
DNA: TGTGCCAGCAGCTTGGAACTAGCGGGAGGTCTATCCTACAATGAGCAGTTCTTC

V: TRBV19
size: .
J: TRBJ2-1
D: TRBD2
CDR3: CASSFRGDSYNEQFF
DNA: TGTGCCAGTAGTTTCCGGGGGGACTCCTACAATGAGCAGTTCTTC

V: TRBV19
size: .
J: TRBJ2-7
D: .
CDR3: CASSIVGGYGIYF
DNA: TGTGCCAGTAGTATAGTAGGAGGGTATGGGATATACTTC

V: TRBV6-2/TRBV6-3
size: .
J: TRBJ2-7
D: .
CDR3: CASSAPGFRYEQYF
DNA: TGTGCCAGCAGTGCACCCGGGTTTAGGTACGAGCAGTACTTC

V: TRBV25-1
size: .
J: TRBJ1-6
D: .
CDR3: CASQGQKNYNSPLHF
DNA: TGTGCCAGCCAAGGACAGAAAAATTATAATTCACCCCTCCACTTT

V: TRBV2
size: few
J: TRBJ1-2
D: TRBD1
CDR3: CASSAPGQGTHGYTF
DNA: TGTGCCAGCAGCGCCCCGGGACAGGGGACCCATGGCTACACCTTC

V: TRBV5-4
size: .
J: TRBJ2-7
D: TRBD1
CDR3: CASRPGTGPYEQYF
DNA: TGTGCCAGCAGGCCCGGGACAGGGCCCTACGAGCAGTACTTC

V: TRBV9
size: .
J: TRBJ1-1
D: .
CDR3: CASSVAGVNTEAFF
DNA: TGTGCCAGCAGCGTAGCTGGAGTGAACACTGAAGCTTTCTTT

V: TRBV7-2
size: .
J: TRBJ2-5
D: .
CDR3: CASSLAGGARETQYF
DNA: TGTGCCAGCAGCTTAGCTGGGGGGGCAAGGGAGACCCAGTACTTC

V: TRBV4-1
size: .
J: TRBJ2-7
D: TRBD2
CDR3: CASSQATWTSGRVNEQYF
DNA: TGCGCCAGCAGCCAAGCTACGTGGACTAGCGGGAGGGTTAACGAGCAGTACTTC

V: TRBV6-1
size: .
J: TRBJ1-6
D: TRBD1
CDR3: CASSAPSGGHNSPLHF
DNA: TGTGCCAGCAGTGCCCCCTCAGGGGGTCATAATTCACCCCTCCACTTT

V: TRBV6-2/TRBV6-3
size: .
J: TRBJ2-3
D: TRBD2
CDR3: CASSSSGKGLAGWYF
DNA: TGTGCCAGCAGTAGTTCGGGAAAAGGTCTAGCGGGGTGGTATTTT

V: TRBV28
size: .
J: TRBJ2-2
D: .
CDR3: CASSFARQVPGELFF
DNA: TGTGCCAGCAGTTTCGCCCGACAAGTCCCCGGGGAGCTGTTTTTT

V: TRBV9
size: .
J: TRBJ2-3
D: TRBD2
CDR3: CASNRLAGSGDTQYF
DNA: TGTGCCAGCAACCGACTAGCGGGGAGTGGAGATACGCAGTATTTT

V: TRBV6-5
size: .
J: TRBJ1-2
D: .
CDR3: CASRAGVANYGYTF
DNA: TGTGCCAGCAGAGCAGGCGTAGCTAACTATGGCTACACCTTC

V: TRBV12-3/TRBV12-4
size: .
J: TRBJ1-1
D: .
CDR3: CASSFGGGTEAFF
DNA: TGTGCCAGCAGTTTTGGGGGGGGTACTGAAGCTTTCTTT

V: TRBV5-1
size: .
J: TRBJ2-1
D: .
CDR3: CASSLDERGNEQFF
DNA: TGCGCCAGCAGCTTGGATGAAAGGGGCAATGAGCAGTTCTTC

V: TRBV5-1
size: .
J: TRBJ1-4
D: .
CDR3: CASSLEQGSFSAPSTNEKLFF
DNA: TGCGCCAGCAGCTTGGAGCAGGGTTCCTTCTCCGCGCCCTCAACTAATGAAAAACTGTTTTTT

V: TRBV18
size: .
J: TRBJ1-5
D: .
CDR3: CASSQQGLNQPQHF
DNA: TGTGCCAGCTCACAACAGGGATTAAATCAGCCCCAGCATTTT

V: TRBV30
size: .
J: TRBJ2-6
D: TRBD1
CDR3: CAHKRDRAPFGANVLTF
DNA: TGTGCACACAAACGGGACAGGGCCCCATTTGGGGCCAACGTCCTGACTTTC

V: TRBV7-2
size: few
J: TRBJ2-7
D: .
CDR3: CASSNNRAAYEQYF
DNA: TGTGCCAGCAGCAATAACAGGGCCGCCTACGAGCAGTACTTC

V: TRBV6-5
size: few
J: TRBJ2-7
D: TRBD2
CDR3: CASSALAGGPYEQYF
DNA: TGTGCCAGCAGCGCACTAGCGGGTGGGCCCTACGAGCAGTACTTC

V: TRBV4-3
size: once
J: TRBJ1-2
D: .
CDR3: CASSRGSLGYGYTF
DNA: TGCGCCAGCAGCCGCGGATCCCTCGGGTATGGCTACACCTTC

V: TRBV7-2
size: .
J: TRBJ1-1
D: .
CDR3: CASSTRGNTEAFF
DNA: TGTGCCAGCAGCACCAGGGGGAACACTGAAGCTTTCTTT

V: TRBV7-9
size: .
J: TRBJ2-7
D: .
CDR3: CASSGWTEEYEQYF
DNA: TGTGCCAGCAGCGGCTGGACAGAAGAATACGAGCAGTACTTC

V: TRBV2
size: .
J: TRBJ1-5
D: .
CDR3: CASRNAGTKNQPQHF
DNA: TGTGCCAGCAGAAATGCCGGGACAAAGAATCAGCCCCAGCATTTT

V: TRBV2
size: .
J: TRBJ1-4
D: .
CDR3: CASSESSEKLFF
DNA: TGTGCCAGCAGTGAATCGAGTGAAAAACTGTTTTTT

V: TRBV11-2
size: .
J: TRBJ2-7
D: .
CDR3: CASGSDTRPGEQYF
DNA: TGTGCCAGCGGGAGTGACACACGTCCTGGGGAGCAGTACTTC

V: TRBV6-2/TRBV6-3
size: .
J: TRBJ2-1
D: .
CDR3: CASSYALPYNEQFF
DNA: TGTGCCAGCAGTTACGCGCTGCCCTACAATGAGCAGTTCTTC

V: TRBV18
size: .
J: TRBJ2-4
D: TRBD2
CDR3: CASSLLAGEMGAKNIQYF
DNA: TGTGCCAGCTCACTTCTAGCGGGAGAGATGGGAGCCAAAAACATTCAGTACTTC

V: TRBV5-1
size: .
J: TRBJ2-7
D: TRBD1
CDR3: CASSSNRGYEQYF
DNA: TGCGCCAGCAGTTCGAACAGGGGCTACGAGCAGTACTTC

V: TRBV27
size: .
J: TRBJ2-2
D: .
CDR3: CASGQWALNTGELFF
DNA: TGTGCCAGCGGACAATGGGCTTTGAACACCGGGGAGCTGTTTTTT

V: TRBV28
size: .
J: TRBJ1-2
D: .
CDR3: CASSVTLQEGYTF
DNA: TGTGCCAGCAGTGTCACACTCCAGGAAGGCTACACCTTC

V: TRBV19
size: .
J: TRBJ2-5
D: .
CDR3: CASSRGRGETQYF
DNA: TGTGCCAGTAGCAGAGGCAGGGGAGAGACCCAGTACTTC

V: TRBV27
size: .
J: TRBJ2-1
D: .
CDR3: CASSLNRAGEQFF
DNA: TGTGCCAGCAGTTTAAACAGGGCGGGCGAGCAGTTCTTC

V: TRBV6-1
size: .
J: TRBJ2-1
D: .
CDR3: CASSEASGGSFNEQFF
DNA: TGTGCCAGCAGTGAAGCGAGTGGGGGGTCTTTCAATGAGCAGTTCTTC